This T cell receptor beta chain was found in a study of identifying expanded T cells in peripheral blood (dated by TCRdb to between 2018 and 2021). Broadly, across the study: Four technical replicates, made by sequencing separate aliquots from the same pool of genomic DNA, were compared pairwise.

The immunoSEQ Assay, which uses bias-controlled multiplex PCR amplification of genomic DNA, was used to profile TCRbeta CDR3 regions. In the authors' own workflow: The absolute abundance of each unique TCRbeta CDR3 region was quantified after sequences were collapsed and filtered. Two models were used to test differential abundance: a binomial model (Fisher-equivalent) and a beta-binomial model that adds time-dependent variance fitted from healthy donors. Clones with fewer than 5 combined templates were excluded, and clones with Benjamini-Hochberg FDR below 0.01 were called differentially abundant. Beta-binomial variance was modeled as a function of total template count across the two samples using the form v = (b*log(k)+a)^2. Here the immuneACCESS table is served through TCRdb, limited to in-frame sequences with V and J called. Missing clones are a known gap in these copies; in checked studies unresolved V genes cover under half, and the rest lacks a known reason. V and J calls and clone size are copied from that table; D and trimming were computed from the DNA. This sample has more than 65,000 clones in its table, and over 75% of those were observed once. The ten largest clones add up to 2.8% of the sample.

With regard to this clone: No antigen is known for it. Base quality data are lacking; no much larger clone is found one base away.

Paper-wide results and their limitations: Across all healthy-donor time intervals, the beta-binomial model significantly cut both the number of clones called differentially abundant and the false-positive rate. The binomial model flagged approximately 1.2 differentially abundant clones between technical replicates, compared with about 16 over two weeks and 19 over about four weeks. Across all healthy donors, variance in clone template counts between roughly two-week samples was found to increase significantly with total template count. The authors expected that biological variance in healthy repertoires might rise further over much longer intervals, such as months to years.

No immune events such as infections were documented for the healthy donors during the collection period. To calibrate time-dependent variance in a beta-binomial model of T-cell clone differential abundance, blood repertoires from healthy donors were used as a training cohort. The training cohort included approximately 10 healthy donors, of whom 3 were female and 7 were male. Donor ages ranged from about 29 to 65 years, with an average of about 44 years. Whole blood was collected from each healthy donor at three time points spaced 2 to 3 weeks apart and obtained from a commercial supplier. For immunosequencing, genomic DNA was extracted from whole blood that had not been sorted. Material for sequencing was blood. The source of this sequence is a person between 18 and 75 years old in good health.

The encoded CDR3 is CASSLDRRGGYTF. Read as DNA, the sequence is TGTGCCAGCAGCCTTGACAGGAGGGGTGGCTACACCTTC. The chain joins TRBV6-1 to TRBJ1-2; D gene: possibly TRBD1, on 6 matching bases. CDR1 and CDR2 were assigned from the germline V gene as MNHNS and SASEGT. Cut back by 6 bases and 7 bases, the V and J ends lie 15 bases apart. From the cysteine up to the phenylalanine, the CDR3 has a length of 13 residues. CDR3 DNA is the only sequence kept; it has 39 bases, read in frame from the first base.